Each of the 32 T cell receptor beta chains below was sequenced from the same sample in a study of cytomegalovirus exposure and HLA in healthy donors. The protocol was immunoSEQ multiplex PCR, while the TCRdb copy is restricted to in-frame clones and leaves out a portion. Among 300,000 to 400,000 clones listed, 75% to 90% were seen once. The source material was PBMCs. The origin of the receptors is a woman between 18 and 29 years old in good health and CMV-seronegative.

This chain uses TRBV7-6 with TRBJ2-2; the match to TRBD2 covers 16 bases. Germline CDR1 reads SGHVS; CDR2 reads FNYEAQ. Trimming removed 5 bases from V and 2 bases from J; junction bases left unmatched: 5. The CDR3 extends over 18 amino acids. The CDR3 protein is CASSHGTSGGANTGELFF. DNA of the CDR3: TGTGCCAGCAGCCATGGGACTAGCGGGGGGGCCAACACCGGGGAGCTGTTTTTT.

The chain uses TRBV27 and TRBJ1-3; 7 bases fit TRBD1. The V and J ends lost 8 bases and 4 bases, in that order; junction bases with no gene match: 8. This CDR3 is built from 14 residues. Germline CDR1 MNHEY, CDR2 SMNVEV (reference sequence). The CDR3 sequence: CASCSRGRGNTIYF. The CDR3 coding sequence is TGTGCCAGCTGCTCAAGGGGGCGAGGAAACACCATATATTTT.

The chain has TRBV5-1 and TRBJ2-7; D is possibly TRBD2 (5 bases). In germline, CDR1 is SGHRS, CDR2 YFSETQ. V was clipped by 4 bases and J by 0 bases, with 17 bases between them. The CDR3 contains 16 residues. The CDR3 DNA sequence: TGCGCCAGCAGCCTCCCCGGACTGGGGAGCTCCTACGAGCAGTACTTC. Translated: CASSLPGLGSSYEQYF.

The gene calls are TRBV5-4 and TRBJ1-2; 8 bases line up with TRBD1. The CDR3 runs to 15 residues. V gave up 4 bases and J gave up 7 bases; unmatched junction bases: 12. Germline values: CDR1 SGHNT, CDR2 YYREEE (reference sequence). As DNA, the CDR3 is TGTGCCAGCAGCCCGCTAGGGACAGGTTTTCTTGGCTACACCTTC. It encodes CASSPLGTGFLGYTF.

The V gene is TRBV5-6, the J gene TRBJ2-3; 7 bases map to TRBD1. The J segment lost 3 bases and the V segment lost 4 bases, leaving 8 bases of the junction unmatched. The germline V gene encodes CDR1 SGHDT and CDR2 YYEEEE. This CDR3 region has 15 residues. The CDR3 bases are TGTGCCAGCAGCCTCTGGACAGGCGTTACAGATACGCAGTATTTT. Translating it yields CASSLWTGVTDTQYF.

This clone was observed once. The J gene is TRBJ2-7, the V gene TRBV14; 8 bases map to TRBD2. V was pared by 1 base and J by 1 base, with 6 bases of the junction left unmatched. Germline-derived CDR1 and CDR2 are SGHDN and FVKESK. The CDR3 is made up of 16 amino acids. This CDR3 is CASSQASGRLSYEQYF. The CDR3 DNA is TGTGCCAGCAGCCAAGCGAGCGGGAGACTTTCCTACGAGCAGTACTTC.

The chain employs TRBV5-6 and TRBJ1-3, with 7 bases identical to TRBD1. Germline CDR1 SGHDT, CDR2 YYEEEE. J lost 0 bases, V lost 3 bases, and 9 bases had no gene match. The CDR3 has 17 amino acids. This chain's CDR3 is CASSSDRVGSSGNTIYF. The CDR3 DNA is TGTGCCAGCAGCTCAGACAGGGTCGGATCCTCTGGAAACACCATATATTTT. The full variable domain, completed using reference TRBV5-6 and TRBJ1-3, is DAGVTQSPTHLIKTRGQQVTLRCSPKSGHDTVSWYQQALGQGPQFIFQYYEEEERQRGNFPDRFSGHQFPNYSSELNVNALLLGDSALYLCASSSDRVGSSGNTIYFGEGSWLTVV.

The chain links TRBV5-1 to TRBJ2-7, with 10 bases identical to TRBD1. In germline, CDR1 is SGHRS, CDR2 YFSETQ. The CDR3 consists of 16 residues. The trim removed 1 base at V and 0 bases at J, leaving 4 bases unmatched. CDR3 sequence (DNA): TGCGCCAGCAGCTTGTCGACAGGGGGCACCTCCTACGAGCAGTACTTC. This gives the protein CASSLSTGGTSYEQYF. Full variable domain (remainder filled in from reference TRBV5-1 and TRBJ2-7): KAGVTQTPRYLIKTRGQQVTLSCSPISGHRSVSWYQQTPGQGLQFLFEYFSETQRNKGNFPGRFSGRQFSNSRSEMNVSTLELGDSALYLCASSLSTGGTSYEQYFGPGTRLTVT.

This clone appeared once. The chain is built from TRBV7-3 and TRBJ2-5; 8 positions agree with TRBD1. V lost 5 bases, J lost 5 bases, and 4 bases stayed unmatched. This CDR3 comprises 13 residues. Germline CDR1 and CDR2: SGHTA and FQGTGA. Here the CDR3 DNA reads TGTGCCAGCAGCCGACAGGGGTTGGAGACCCAGTACTTC. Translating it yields CASSRQGLETQYF.

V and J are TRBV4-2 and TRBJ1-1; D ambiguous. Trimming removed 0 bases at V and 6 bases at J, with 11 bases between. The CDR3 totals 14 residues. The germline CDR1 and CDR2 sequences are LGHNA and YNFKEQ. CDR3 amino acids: CASSQEDFKAEAFF. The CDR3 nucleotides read TGTGCCAGCAGCCAAGAGGACTTCAAGGCTGAAGCTTTCTTT.

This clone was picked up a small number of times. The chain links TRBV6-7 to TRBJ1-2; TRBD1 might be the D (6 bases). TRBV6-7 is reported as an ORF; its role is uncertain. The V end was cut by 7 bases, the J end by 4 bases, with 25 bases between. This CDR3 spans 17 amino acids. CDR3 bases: TGTGCCAGCACCGAACCCCCGAGCGGGGGGCGCTTCTATGGCTACACCTTC. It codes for CASTEPPSGGRFYGYTF.

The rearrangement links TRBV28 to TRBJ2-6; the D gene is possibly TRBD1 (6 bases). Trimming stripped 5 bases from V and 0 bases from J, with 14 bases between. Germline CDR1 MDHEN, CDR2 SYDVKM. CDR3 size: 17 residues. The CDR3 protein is CASSLRGVSSGANVLTF. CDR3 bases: TGTGCCAGCAGTCTCAGGGGAGTAAGCTCTGGGGCCAACGTCCTGACTTTC.

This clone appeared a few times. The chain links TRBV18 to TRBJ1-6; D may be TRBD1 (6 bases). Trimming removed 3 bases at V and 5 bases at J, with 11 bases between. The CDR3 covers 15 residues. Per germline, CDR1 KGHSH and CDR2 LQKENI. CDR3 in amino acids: CASSPSGQHNSPLHF. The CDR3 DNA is TGTGCCAGCTCACCGTCGGGACAACATAATTCACCCCTCCACTTT.

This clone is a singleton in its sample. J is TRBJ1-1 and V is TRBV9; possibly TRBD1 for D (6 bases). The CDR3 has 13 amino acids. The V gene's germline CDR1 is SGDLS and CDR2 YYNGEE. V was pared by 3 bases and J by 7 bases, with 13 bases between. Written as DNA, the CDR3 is TGTGCCAGCAGCGACGGACAGTCCGATGAAGCTTTCTTT. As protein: CASSDGQSDEAFF.

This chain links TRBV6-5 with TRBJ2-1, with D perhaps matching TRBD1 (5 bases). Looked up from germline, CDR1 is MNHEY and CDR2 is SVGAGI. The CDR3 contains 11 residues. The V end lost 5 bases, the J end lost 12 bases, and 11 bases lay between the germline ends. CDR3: CASSELTAQFF. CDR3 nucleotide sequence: TGTGCCAGCAGTGAACTGACAGCGCAGTTCTTC.

This CDR3 reads CASSPGLAGGLSADTQYF. The CDR3 DNA is TGTGCCAGCAGTCCCGGACTAGCGGGGGGGCTTAGTGCAGATACGCAGTATTTT. The V and J genes are TRBV28 and TRBJ2-3; 15 nucleotides agree with TRBD2. J gave up 4 bases and V 5 bases, and 10 bases lay outside the gene matches. The germline CDR1 and CDR2 sequences are MDHEN and SYDVKM. The CDR3 runs 18 residues. The full variable domain, in which reference TRBV28 and TRBJ2-3 provide the parts outside the CDR3, is DVKVTQSSRYLVKRTGEKVFLECVQDMDHENMFWYRQDPGLGLRLIYFSYDVKMKEKGDIPEGYSVSREKKERFSLILESASTNQTSMYLCASSPGLAGGLSADTQYFGPGTRLTVL.

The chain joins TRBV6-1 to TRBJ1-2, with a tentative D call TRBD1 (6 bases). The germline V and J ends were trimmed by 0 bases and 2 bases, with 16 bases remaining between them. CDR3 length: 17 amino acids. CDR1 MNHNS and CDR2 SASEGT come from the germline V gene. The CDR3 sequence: CASSEAVPGHLNYGYTF. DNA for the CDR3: TGTGCCAGCAGTGAAGCCGTCCCGGGACATTTAAACTATGGCTACACCTTC.

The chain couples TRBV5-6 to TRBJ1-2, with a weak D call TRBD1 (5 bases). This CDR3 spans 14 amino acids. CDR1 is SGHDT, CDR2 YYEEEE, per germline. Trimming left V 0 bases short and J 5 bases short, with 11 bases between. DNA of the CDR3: TGTGCCAGCAGCTTGGTGGCTGCAGGGTATGGCTACACCTTC. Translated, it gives CASSLVAAGYGYTF.

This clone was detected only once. The CDR3 sequence: CASSRGTGEQYF. The CDR3 DNA is TGTGCCAGCAGCCGGGGAACGGGCGAGCAGTACTTC. The V and J genes are TRBV7-9 and TRBJ2-7; maybe TRBD2 (5 bases). Germline CDR1 is SEHNR and CDR2 is FQNEAQ (reference sequence). This CDR3 has 12 amino acids. V gave up 5 bases and J gave up 6 bases, with 11 bases separating them.

The CDR3 here is CASSPDRRTGELFF. In DNA, the CDR3 is TGCGCCAGCAGCCCCGACAGACGTACCGGGGAGCTGTTTTTT. The chain recombines TRBV5-1 with TRBJ2-2; a possible D gene is TRBD1 (5 bases). V lost 4 bases to trimming and J lost 5 bases, with 12 bases between them. This CDR3 has 14 amino acids. Per germline, CDR1 SGHRS and CDR2 YFSETQ.

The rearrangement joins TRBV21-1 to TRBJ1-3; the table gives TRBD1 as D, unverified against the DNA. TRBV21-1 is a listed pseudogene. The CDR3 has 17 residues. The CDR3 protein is CASSKGPGQETGNTIYF. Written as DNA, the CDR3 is TGTGCCAGCAGCAAAGGTCCAGGGCAGGAAACTGGAAACACCATATATTTT.

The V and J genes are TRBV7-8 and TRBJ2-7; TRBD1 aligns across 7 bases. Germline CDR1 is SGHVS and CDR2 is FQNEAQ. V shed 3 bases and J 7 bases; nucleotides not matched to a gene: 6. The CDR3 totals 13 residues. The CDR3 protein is CASSFEAGGEQYF. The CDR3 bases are TGTGCCAGCAGCTTCGAAGCAGGGGGAGAGCAGTACTTC.

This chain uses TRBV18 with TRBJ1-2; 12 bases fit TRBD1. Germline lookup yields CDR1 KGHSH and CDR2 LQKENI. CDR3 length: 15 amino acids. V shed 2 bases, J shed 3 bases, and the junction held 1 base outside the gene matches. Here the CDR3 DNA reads TGTGCCAGCTCACCAGGGACAGGGGGCGACTATGGCTACACCTTC. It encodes CASSPGTGGDYGYTF.

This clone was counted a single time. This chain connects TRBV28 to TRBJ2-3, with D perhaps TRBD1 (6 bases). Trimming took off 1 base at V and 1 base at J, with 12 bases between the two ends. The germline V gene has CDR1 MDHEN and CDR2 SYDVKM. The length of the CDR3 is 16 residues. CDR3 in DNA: TGTGCCAGCAGTTTATCCCTAGGGGGTGGCACAGATACGCAGTATTTT. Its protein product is CASSLSLGGGTDTQYF.

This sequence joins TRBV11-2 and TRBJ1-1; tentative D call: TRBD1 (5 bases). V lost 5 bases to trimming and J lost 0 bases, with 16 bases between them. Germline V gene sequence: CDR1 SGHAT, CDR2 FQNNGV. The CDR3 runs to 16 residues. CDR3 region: CASSARGRAMNTEAFF. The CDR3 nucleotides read TGTGCCAGCAGCGCGCGGGGCAGGGCTATGAACACTGAAGCTTTCTTT.

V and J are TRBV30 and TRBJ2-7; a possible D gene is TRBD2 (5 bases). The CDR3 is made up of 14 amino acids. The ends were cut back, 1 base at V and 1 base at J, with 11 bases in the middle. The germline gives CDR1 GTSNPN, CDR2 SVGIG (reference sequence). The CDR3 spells CAWSGRGWSYEQYF. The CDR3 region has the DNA TGTGCCTGGAGTGGTCGGGGTTGGTCCTACGAGCAGTACTTC.

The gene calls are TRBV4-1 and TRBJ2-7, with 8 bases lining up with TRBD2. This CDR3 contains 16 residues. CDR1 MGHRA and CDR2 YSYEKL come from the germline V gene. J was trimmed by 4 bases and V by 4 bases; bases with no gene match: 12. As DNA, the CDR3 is TGCGCCAGCAGCCCATCACAAGCGGGAGTCAAGTACGAGCAGTACTTC. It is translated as CASSPSQAGVKYEQYF.

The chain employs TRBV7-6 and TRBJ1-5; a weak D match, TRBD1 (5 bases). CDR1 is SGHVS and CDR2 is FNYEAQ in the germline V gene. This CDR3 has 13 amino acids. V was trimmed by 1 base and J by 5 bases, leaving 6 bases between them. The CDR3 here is CASSLGGDQPQHF. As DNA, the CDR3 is TGTGCCAGCAGCTTAGGGGGGGATCAGCCCCAGCATTTT.

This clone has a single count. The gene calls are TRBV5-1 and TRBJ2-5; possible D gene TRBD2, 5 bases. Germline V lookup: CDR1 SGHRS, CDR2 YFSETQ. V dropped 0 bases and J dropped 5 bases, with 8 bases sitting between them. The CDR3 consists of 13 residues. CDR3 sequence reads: CASSLVEGETQYF. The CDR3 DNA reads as TGCGCCAGCAGCTTGGTAGAGGGCGAGACCCAGTACTTC.

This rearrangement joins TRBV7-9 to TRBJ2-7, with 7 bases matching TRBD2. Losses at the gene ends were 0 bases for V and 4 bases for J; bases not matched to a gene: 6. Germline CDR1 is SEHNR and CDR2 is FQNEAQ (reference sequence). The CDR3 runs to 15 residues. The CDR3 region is CASSLAASGAYEQYF. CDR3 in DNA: TGTGCCAGCAGCTTAGCGGCTAGCGGAGCTTACGAGCAGTACTTC.

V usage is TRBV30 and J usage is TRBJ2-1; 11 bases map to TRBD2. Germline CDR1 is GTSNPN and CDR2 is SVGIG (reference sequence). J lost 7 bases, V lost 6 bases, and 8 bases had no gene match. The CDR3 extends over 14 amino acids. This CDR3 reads CACILAGVGNEQFF. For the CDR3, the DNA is TGTGCCTGTATACTAGCGGGAGTAGGTAATGAGCAGTTCTTC.

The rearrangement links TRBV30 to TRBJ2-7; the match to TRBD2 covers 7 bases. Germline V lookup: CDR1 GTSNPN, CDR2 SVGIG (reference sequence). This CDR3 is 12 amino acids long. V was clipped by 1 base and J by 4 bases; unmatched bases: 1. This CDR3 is CAWSGGGYEQYF. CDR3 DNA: TGTGCCTGGAGTGGCGGGGGATACGAGCAGTACTTC.